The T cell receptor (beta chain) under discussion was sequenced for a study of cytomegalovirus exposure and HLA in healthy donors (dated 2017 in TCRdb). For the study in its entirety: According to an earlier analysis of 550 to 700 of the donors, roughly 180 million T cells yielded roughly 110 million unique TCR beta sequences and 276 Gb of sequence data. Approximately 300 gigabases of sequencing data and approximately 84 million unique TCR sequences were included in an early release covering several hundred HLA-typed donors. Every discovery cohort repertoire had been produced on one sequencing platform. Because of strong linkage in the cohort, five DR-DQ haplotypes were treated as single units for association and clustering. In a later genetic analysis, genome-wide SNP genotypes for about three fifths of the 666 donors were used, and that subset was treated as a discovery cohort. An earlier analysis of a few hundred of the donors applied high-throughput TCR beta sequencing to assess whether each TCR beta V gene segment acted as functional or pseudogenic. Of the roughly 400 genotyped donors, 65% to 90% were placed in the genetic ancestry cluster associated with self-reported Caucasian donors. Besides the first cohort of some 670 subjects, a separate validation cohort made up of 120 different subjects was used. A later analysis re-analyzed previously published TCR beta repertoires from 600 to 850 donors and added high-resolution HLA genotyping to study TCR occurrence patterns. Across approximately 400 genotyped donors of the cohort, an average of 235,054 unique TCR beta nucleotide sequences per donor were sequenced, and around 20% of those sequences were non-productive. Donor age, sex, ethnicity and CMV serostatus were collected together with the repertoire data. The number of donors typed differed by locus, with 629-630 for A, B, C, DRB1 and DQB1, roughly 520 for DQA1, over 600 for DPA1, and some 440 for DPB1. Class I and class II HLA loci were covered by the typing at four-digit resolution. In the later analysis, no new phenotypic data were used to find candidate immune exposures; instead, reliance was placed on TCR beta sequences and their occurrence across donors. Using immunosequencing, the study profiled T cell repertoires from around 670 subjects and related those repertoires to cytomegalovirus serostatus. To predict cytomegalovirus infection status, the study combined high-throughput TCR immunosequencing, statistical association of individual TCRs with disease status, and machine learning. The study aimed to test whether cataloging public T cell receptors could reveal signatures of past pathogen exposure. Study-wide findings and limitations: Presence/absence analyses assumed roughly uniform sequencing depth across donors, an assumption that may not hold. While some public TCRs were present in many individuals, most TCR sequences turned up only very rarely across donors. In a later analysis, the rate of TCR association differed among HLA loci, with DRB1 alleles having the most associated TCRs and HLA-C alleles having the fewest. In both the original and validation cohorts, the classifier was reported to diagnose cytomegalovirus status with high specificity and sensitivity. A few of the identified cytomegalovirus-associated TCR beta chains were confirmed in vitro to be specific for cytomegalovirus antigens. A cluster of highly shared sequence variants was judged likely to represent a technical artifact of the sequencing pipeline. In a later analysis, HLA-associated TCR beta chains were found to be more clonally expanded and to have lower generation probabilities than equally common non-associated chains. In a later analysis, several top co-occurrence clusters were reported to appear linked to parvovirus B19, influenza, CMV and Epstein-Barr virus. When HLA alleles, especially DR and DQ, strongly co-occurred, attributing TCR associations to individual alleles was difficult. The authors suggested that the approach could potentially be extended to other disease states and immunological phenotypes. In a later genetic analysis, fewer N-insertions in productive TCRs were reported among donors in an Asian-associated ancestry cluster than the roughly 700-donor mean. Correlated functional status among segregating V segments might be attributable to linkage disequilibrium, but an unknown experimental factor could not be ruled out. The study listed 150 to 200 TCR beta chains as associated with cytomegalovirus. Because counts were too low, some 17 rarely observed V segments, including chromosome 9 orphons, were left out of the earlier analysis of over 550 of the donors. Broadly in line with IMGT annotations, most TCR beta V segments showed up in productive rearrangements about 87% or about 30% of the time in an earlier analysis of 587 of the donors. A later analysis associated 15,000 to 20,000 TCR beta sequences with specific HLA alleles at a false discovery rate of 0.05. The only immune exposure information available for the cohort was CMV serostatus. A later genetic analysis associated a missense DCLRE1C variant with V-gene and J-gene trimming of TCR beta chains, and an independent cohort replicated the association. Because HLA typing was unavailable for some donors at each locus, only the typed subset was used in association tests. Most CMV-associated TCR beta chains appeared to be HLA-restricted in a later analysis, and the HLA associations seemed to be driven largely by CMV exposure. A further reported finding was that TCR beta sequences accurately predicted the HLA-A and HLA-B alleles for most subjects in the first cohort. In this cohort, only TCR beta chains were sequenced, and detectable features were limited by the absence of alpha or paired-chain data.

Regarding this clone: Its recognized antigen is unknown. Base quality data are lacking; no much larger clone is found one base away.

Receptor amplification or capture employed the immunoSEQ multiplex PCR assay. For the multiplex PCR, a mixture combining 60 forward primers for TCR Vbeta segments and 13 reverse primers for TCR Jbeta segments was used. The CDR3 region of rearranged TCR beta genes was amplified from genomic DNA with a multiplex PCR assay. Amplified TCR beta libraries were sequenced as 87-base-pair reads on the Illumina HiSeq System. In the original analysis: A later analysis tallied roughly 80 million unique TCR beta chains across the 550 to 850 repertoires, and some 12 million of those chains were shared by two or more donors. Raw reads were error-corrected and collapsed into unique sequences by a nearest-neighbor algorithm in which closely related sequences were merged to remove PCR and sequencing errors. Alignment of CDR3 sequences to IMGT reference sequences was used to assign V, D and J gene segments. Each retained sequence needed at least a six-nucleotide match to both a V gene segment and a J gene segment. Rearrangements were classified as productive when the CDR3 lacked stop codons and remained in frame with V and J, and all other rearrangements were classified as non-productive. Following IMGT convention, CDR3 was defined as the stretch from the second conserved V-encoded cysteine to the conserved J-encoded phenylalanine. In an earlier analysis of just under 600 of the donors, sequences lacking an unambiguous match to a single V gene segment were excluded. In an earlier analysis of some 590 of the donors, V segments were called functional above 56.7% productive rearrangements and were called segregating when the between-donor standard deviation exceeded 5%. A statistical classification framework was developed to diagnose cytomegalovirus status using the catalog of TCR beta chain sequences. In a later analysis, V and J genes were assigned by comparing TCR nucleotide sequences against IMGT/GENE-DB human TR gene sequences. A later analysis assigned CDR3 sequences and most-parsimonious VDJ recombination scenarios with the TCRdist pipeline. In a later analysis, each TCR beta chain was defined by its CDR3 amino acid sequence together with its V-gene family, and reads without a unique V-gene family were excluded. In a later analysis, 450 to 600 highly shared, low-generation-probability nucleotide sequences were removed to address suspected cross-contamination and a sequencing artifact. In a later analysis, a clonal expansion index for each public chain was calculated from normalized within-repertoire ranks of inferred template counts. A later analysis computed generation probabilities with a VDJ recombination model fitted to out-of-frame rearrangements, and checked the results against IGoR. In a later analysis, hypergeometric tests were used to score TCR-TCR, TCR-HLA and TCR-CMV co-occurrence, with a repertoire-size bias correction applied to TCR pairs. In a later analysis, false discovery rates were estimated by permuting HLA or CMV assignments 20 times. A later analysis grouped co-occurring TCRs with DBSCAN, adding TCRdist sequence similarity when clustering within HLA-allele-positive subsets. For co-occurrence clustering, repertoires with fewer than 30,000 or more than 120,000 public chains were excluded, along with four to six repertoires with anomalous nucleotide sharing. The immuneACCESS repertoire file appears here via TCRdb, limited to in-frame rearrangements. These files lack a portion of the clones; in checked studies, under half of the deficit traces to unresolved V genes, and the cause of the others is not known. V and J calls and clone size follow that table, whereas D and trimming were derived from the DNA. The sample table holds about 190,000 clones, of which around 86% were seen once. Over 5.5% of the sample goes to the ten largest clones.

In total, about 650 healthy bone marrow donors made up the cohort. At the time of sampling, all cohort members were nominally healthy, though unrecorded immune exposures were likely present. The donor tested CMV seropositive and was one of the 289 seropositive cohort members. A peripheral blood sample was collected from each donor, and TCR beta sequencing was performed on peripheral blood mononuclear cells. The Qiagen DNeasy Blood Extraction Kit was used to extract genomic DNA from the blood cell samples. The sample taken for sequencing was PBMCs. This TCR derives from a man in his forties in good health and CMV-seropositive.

The CDR3 has the sequence CASSPFTNTGELFF. The base sequence is TGCGCCAGCAGCCCCTTTACGAACACCGGGGAGCTGTTTTTT. The sequence is built from TRBV5-1 and TRBJ2-2, with the D segment identity uncertain. CDR1 and CDR2 are drawn from the germline V gene: SGHRS, YFSETQ. Including cysteine and phenylalanine, the CDR3 has 14 amino acids. The sequence is cut down to CDR3 DNA, 42 bases in frame from base 1. V and J lose 4 bases and 0 bases, and a span of 7 bases separates them.